Below, 9 T cell receptor beta chains from the same sample are listed, as sequenced in a study of control samples from healthy donors and cancer patients. The method was immunoSEQ multiplex PCR; TCRdb's version includes in-frame clones alone and lacks a portion of them. Among fewer than 4,000 clones listed, 70% to 80% were seen once. The source material was formalin-fixed, paraffin-embedded tissue. The receptors here all came from a female donor with melanoma.

This chain's CDR3 is CASSLPSRQTQYF. The CDR3 DNA is TGTGCCAGCAGCTTGCCTAGCAGGCAGACCCAGTACTTC. The V gene is TRBV5-8, the J gene TRBJ2-5; D may be TRBD2 (5 bases). Germline-derived CDR1 and CDR2 are SGHTS and YDEGEE. V dropped 1 base and J dropped 6 bases, with 10 bases sitting between them. The CDR3 has 13 residues.

J is TRBJ2-2 and V is TRBV4-2, with D possibly matching TRBD2 (6 bases). The CDR3 spans 15 residues. Per germline, CDR1 LGHNA and CDR2 YNFKEQ. Deletions cut 4 bases from V and 1 base from J, with 10 bases between. The CDR3 coding sequence is TGTGCCAGCAGCCCTATAGCGGTGAACACCGGGGAGCTGTTTTTT. Translated: CASSPIAVNTGELFF.

This chain links TRBV28 with TRBJ2-5; TRBD1 agrees at 7 bases. The CDR3 consists of 13 residues. Germline V gene data show CDR1 as MDHEN and CDR2 as SYDVKM. The ends lost 1 base at V and 7 bases at J; junction bases unmatched: 3. This chain's CDR3 is CASSLSTGRTQYF. The CDR3 DNA follows: TGTGCCAGCAGTTTATCGACAGGGAGGACCCAGTACTTC.

The rearrangement joins TRBV19 to TRBJ1-1, with 10 bases aligning to TRBD1. This CDR3 region has 14 residues. V was clipped by 6 bases and J by 11 bases; unmatched bases: 12. Germline V gene data show CDR1 as LNHDA and CDR2 as SQIVND (reference sequence). CDR3 sequence (DNA): TGTGCCAGTAGGCCCAGCGGGACAGGGGCTTGGGCTTTCTTT. Protein sequence: CASRPSGTGAWAFF.

This CDR3 reads CATSLGTRDNEQFF. DNA for the CDR3: TGTGCCACTTCCCTAGGGACTAGGGACAATGAGCAGTTCTTC. The chain joins TRBV4-2 to TRBJ2-1; 8 nucleotides line up with TRBD2. After removal of 10 bases from V and 5 bases from J, the junction contained 10 bases not matched to a gene. This CDR3 is built from 14 residues. Germline V gives CDR1 LGHNA, CDR2 YNFKEQ.

Concerning this clone: At one of its ends the junction is not consistent with the germline gene, which may arise from a read error. The V gene is TRBV7-2, the J gene TRBJ1-5; TRBD1 might be the D (5 bases). CDR3 length: 16 residues. Germline V gene lookup returns CDR1 SGHTA and CDR2 FQGNSA. The CDR3 DNA follows: TGTGCCAGCAGCTTAGGACAGCCGAGGGGCAATCAGTCCCAGCATTTT. Translating it yields CASSLGQPRGNQSQHF.

The rearrangement uses TRBV13 and TRBJ1-3; no definite D call. The ends were cut back, 3 bases at V and 2 bases at J, with 8 bases in the middle. From germline, CDR1 is PRHDT and CDR2 FYEKMQ (reference sequence). The CDR3 is 14 amino acids. CDR3 in amino acids: CASSLRVAGNTIYF. The CDR3 nucleotides read TGTGCCAGCAGCTTGAGGGTGGCTGGAAACACCATATATTTT.

As DNA, the CDR3 is TGTGCCAGCAGCACGGGACAGGGGCGCAATGAGCAGTTCTTC. It encodes CASSTGQGRNEQFF. The chain employs TRBV9 and TRBJ2-1, with 10 nucleotides matching TRBD1. The CDR3 runs to 14 residues. Per the germline V gene, CDR1 is SGDLS and CDR2 is YYNGEE. V lost 4 bases to trimming and J lost 6 bases; unmatched junction nucleotides: 4.

The chain has TRBV18 and TRBJ1-3, with D tentatively TRBD1 (6 bases). There are 14 residues in the CDR3. Trimming removed 6 bases at V and 0 bases at J, with 9 bases between. Per the germline V gene, CDR1 is KGHSH and CDR2 is LQKENI. The CDR3, as DNA: TGTGCCAGCTCCGACAGGAGCTCTGGAAACACCATATATTTT. Its protein is CASSDRSSGNTIYF.